This T cell receptor (beta chain) is from a study of blood T cells in healthy people across ages. Study-wide context: Template switching recovered approximately one barcoded beta molecule for every two T cells.

The sample providers were healthy Caucasian people from Russia, aged roughly 6 to 90. Study-wide results and limits: Donor CMV status, an unknown factor, possibly confounded changes in expanded clonotypes.

A second PCR, run for about 6 to 11 cycles, used a sample-barcoded 5' primer plus a J-beta primer mix. Every molecule of cDNA carried a tag from a template-switch adaptor with 12 random nucleotides. TCRdb reprocessed the 5' RACE reads via MiXCR and lists one record per CDR3 protein. The table shows some 370,000 distinct CDR3 sequences, with 50% to 60% occurring only once. About this clonotype: Its antigen is currently unknown.

This receptor was taken from a man aged 60-69 years in good health. The sequenced sample was blood.

The CDR3 sequence is CASSRENSGYTF. The CDR3 nucleotides read TGTGCCAGCAGCCGGGAGAATTCTGGCTACACCTTC. The rearrangement links TRBV3-1 to TRBJ1-2; D not resolved. This CDR3 contains 12 residues. Trimming cost V 4 bases and J 7 bases, with 10 bases left between them. CDR1 LGHDT and CDR2 YNNKEL come from the germline V gene (reference sequence).